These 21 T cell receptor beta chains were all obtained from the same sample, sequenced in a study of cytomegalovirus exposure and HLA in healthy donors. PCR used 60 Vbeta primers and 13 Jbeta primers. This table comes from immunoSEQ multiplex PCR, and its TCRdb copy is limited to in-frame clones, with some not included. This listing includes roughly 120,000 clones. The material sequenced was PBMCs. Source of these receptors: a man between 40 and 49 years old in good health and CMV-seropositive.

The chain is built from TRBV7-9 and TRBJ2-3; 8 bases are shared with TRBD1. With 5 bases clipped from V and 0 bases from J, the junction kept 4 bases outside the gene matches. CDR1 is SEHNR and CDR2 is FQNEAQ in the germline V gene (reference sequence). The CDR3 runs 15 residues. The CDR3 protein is CASSDRQGSTDTQYF. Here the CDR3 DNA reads TGTGCCAGCAGCGACAGACAGGGGAGCACAGATACGCAGTATTTT.

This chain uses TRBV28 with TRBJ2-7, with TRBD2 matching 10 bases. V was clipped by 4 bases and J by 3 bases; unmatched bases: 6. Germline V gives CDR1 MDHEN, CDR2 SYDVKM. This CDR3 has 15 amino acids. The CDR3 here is CASSSAGGSGYEQYF. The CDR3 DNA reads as TGTGCCAGCAGTTCAGCGGGAGGGTCAGGCTACGAGCAGTACTTC. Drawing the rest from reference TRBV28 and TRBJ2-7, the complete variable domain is DVKVTQSSRYLVKRTGEKVFLECVQDMDHENMFWYRQDPGLGLRLIYFSYDVKMKEKGDIPEGYSVSREKKERFSLILESASTNQTSMYLCASSSAGGSGYEQYFGPGTRLTVT.

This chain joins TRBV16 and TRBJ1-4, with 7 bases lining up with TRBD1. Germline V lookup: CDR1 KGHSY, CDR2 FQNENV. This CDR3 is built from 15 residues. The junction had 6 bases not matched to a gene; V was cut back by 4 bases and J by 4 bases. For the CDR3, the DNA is TGTGCCAGCAGCCCTTGGGACAGCGATAATGAAAAACTGTTTTTT. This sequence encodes CASSPWDSDNEKLFF.

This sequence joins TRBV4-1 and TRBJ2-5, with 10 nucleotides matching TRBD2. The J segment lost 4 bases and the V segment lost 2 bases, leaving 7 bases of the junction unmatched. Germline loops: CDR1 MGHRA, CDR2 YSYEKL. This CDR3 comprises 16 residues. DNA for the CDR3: TGCGCCAGCAGCCAATCCTTGGCTAGCGGGAGAGAGACCCAGTACTTC. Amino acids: CASSQSLASGRETQYF.

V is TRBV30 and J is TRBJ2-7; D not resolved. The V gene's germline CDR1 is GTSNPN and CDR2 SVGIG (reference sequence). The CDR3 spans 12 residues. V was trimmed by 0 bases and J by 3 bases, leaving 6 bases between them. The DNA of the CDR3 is TGTGCCTGGAGTGTTGGCAGCTACGAGCAGTACTTC. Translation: CAWSVGSYEQYF.

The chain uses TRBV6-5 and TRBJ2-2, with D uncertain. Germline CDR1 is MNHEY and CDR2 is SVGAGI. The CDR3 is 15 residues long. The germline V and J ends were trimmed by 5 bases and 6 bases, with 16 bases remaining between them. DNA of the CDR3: TGTGCCAGCAGTACACCGGGTCTTGCGTCCGGGGAGCTGTTTTTT. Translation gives CASSTPGLASGELFF.

This chain's CDR3 is CACNPLGAYGYTF. CDR3 nucleotide sequence: TGTGCCTGCAACCCCCTTGGGGCCTATGGCTACACCTTC. The V call is TRBV30, the J call TRBJ1-2, with TRBD1 as a possible D gene (5 bases). Germline-derived CDR1 and CDR2 are GTSNPN and SVGIG (reference sequence). Trimming cost V 6 bases and J 4 bases, with 15 bases left between them. This CDR3 has 13 amino acids.

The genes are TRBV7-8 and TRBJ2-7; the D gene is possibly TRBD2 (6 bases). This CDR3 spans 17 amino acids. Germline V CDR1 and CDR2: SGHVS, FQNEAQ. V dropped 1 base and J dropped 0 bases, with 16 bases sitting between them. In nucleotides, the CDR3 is TGTGCCAGCAGCTTAGAGGGTGCGGGAATTCCCTCCTACGAGCAGTACTTC. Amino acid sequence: CASSLEGAGIPSYEQYF.

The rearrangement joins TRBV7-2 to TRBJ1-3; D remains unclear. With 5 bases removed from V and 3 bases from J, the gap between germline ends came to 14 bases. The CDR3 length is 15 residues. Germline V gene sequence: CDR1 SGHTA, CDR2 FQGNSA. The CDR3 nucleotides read TGTGCCAGCAGCGCCCTAGGTCTGGGTGGAAACACCATATATTTT. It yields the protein CASSALGLGGNTIYF.

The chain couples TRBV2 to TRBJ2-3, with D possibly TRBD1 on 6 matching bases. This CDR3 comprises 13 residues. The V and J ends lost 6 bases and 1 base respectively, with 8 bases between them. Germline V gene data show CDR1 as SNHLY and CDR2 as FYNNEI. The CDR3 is CASSSGGTDTQYF. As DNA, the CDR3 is TGTGCCAGCAGCTCAGGGGGCACAGATACGCAGTATTTT.

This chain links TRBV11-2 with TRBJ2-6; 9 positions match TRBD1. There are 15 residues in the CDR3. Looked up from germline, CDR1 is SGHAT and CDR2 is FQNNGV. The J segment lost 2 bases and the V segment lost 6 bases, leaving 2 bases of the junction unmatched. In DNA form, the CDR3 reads TGTGCCAGCAGTCGGGACAGGGCTGGGGCCAACGTCCTGACTTTC. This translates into CASSRDRAGANVLTF.

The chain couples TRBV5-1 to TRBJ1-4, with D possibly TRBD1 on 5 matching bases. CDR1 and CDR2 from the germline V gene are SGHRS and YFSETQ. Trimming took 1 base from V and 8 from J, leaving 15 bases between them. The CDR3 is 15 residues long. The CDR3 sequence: CASSLLSQGGEKLFF. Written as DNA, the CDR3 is TGCGCCAGCAGCTTGTTGTCGCAGGGTGGGGAAAAACTGTTTTTT. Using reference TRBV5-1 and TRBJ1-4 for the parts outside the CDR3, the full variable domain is KAGVTQTPRYLIKTRGQQVTLSCSPISGHRSVSWYQQTPGQGLQFLFEYFSETQRNKGNFPGRFSGRQFSNSRSEMNVSTLELGDSALYLCASSLLSQGGEKLFFGSGTQLSVL.

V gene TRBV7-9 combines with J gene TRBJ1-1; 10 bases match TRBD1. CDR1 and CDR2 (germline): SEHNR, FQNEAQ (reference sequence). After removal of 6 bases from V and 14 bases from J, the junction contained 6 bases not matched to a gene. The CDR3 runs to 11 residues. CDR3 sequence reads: CASRGDRGLFF. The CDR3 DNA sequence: TGTGCCAGCAGAGGGGACAGGGGTTTATTCTTT.

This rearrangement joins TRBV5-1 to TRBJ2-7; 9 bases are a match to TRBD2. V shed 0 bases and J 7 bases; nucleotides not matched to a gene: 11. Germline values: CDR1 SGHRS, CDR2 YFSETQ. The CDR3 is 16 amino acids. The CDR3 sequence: CASSLAPAGGTGEQYF. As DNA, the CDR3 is TGCGCCAGCAGCTTGGCCCCAGCGGGAGGAACAGGGGAGCAGTACTTC.

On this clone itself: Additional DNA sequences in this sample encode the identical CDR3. The CDR3 protein is CASSRTRTPYGYTF. The CDR3 DNA reads TGTGCCAGCAGTCGCACTAGGACTCCATATGGCTACACCTTC. The chain combines TRBV6-5 with TRBJ1-2; D ambiguous. Trimming removed 5 bases at V and 5 bases at J, with 15 bases between. The CDR3 is made up of 14 amino acids. Germline V gene lookup returns CDR1 MNHEY and CDR2 SVGAGI.

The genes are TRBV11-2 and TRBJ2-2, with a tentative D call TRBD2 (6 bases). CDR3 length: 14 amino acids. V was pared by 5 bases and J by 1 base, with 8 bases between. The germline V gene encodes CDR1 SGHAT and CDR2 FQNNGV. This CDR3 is CASSLSGNTGELFF. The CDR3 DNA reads TGTGCCAGCAGCCTTAGCGGGAACACCGGGGAGCTGTTTTTT.

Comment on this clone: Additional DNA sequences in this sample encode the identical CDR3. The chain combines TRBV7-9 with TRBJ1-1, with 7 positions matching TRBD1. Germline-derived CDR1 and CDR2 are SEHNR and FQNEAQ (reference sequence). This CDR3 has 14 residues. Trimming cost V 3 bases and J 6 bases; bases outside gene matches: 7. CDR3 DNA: TGTGCCAGCAGCTTGGGGGACAGACTGGCTGAAGCTTTCTTT. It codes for CASSLGDRLAEAFF.

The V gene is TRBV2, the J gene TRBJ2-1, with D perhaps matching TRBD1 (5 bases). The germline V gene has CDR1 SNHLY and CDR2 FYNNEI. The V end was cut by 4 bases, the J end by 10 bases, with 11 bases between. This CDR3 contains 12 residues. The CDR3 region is CASSVLGAEQFF. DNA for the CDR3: TGTGCCAGCAGTGTCTTAGGGGCCGAGCAGTTCTTC.

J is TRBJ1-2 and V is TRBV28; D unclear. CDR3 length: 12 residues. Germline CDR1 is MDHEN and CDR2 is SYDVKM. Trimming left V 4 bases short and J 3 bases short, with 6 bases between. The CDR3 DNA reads TGTGCCAGCAGTTACCGGGACTATGGCTACACCTTC. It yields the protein CASSYRDYGYTF.

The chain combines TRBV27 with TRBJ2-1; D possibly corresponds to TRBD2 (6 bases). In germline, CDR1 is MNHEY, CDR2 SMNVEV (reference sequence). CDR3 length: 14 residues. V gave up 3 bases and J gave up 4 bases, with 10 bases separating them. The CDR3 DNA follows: TGTGCCAGCAGTTTCCCCGGGACTTACAATGAGCAGTTCTTC. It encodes CASSFPGTYNEQFF.

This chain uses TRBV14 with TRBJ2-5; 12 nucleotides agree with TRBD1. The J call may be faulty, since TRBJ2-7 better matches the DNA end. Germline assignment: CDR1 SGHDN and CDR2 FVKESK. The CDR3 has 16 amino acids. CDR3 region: CASSRRPGQGAYEQYF. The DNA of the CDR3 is TGTGCCAGCAGCCGACGACCGGGACAGGGGGCTTACGAGCAGTACTTC.